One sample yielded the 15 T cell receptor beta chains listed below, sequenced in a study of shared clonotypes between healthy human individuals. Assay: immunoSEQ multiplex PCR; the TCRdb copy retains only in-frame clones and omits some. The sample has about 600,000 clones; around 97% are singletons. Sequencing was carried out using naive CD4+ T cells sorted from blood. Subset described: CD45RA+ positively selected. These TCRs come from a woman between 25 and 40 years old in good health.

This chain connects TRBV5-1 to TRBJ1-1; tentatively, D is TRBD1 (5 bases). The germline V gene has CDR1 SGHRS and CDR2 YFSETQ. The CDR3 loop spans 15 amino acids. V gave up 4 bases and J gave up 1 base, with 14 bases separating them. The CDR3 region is CASSRPGLPNTEAFF. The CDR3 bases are TGCGCCAGCAGCCGCCCGGGACTACCGAACACTGAAGCTTTCTTT.

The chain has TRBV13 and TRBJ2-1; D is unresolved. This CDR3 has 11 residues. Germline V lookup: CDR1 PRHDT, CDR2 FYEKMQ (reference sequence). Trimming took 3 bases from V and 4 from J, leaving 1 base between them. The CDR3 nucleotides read TGTGCCAGCAGCTTTTACAATGAGCAGTTCTTC. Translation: CASSFYNEQFF.

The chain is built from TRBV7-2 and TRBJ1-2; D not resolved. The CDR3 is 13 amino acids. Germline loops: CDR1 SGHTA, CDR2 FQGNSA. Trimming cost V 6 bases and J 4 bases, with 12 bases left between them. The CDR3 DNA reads TGTGCCAGCAGGCCCGTCTCACGCTATGGCTACACCTTC. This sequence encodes CASRPVSRYGYTF.

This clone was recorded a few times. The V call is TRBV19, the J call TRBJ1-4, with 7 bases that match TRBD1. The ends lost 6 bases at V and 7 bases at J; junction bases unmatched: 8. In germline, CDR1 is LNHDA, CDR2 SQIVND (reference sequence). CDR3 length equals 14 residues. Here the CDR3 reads CASRTDRVGEKLFF. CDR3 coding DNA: TGTGCCAGTAGGACTGACAGGGTCGGTGAAAAACTGTTTTTT.

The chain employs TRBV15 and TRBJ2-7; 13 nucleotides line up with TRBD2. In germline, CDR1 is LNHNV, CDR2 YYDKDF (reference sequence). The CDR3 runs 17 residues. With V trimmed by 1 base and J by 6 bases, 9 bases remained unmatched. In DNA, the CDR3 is TGTGCCACCAGCAGAGCCAGGGGACTAGCGGGGTCTCGCGAGCAGTACTTC. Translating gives CATSRARGLAGSREQYF.

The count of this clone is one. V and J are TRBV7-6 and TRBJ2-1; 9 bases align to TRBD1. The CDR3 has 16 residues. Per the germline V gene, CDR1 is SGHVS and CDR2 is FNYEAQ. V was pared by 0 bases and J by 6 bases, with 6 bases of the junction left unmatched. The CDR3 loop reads CASSLAGQGAGNEQFF. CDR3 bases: TGTGCCAGCAGCTTAGCGGGACAGGGTGCCGGCAATGAGCAGTTCTTC. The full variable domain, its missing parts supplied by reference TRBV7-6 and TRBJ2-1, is GAGVSQSPRYKVTKRGQDVALRCDPISGHVSLYWYRQALGQGPEFLTYFNYEAQQDKSGLPNDRFSAERPEGSISTLTIQRTEQRDSAMYRCASSLAGQGAGNEQFFGPGTRLTVL.

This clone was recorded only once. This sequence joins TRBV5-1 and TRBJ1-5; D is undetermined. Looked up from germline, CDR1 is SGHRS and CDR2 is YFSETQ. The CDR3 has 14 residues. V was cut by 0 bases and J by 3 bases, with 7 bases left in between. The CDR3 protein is CASSLAGYNQPQHF. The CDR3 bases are TGCGCCAGCAGCTTGGCCGGTTACAATCAGCCCCAGCATTTT.

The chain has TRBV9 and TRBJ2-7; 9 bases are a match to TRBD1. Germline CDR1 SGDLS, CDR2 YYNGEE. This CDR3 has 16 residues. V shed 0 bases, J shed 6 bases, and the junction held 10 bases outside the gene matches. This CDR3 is CASSVDIRDRVAEQYF. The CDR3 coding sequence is TGTGCCAGCAGCGTAGATATCCGGGACAGGGTGGCCGAGCAGTACTTC.

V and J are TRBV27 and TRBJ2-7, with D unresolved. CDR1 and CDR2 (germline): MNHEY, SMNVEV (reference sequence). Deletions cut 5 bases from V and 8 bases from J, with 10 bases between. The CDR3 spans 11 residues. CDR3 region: CASSDVGKQYF. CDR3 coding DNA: TGTGCCAGCAGTGACGTGGGGAAGCAGTACTTC.

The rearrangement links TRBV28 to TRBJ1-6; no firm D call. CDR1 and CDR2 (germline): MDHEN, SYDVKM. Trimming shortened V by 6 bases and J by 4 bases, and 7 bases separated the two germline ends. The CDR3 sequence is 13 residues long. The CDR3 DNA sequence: TGTGCCAGCAGGGACTCGTATAATTCACCCCTCCACTTT. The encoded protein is CASRDSYNSPLHF.

The CDR3 nucleotides are TGTGCCAGCAGCTTAGATGGGCTGGGTACTGAAGCTTTCTTT. It codes for CASSLDGLGTEAFF. The gene calls are TRBV7-9 and TRBJ1-1, with D unresolved. The ends were cut back, 1 base at V and 5 bases at J, with 11 bases in the middle. CDR3 length: 14 residues. The V gene's germline CDR1 is SEHNR and CDR2 FQNEAQ (reference sequence).

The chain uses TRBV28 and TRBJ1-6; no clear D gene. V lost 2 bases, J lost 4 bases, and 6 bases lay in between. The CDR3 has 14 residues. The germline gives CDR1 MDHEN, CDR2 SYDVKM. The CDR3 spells CASSLGRYNSPLHF. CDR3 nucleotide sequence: TGTGCCAGCAGTTTAGGCCGTTATAATTCACCCCTCCACTTT.

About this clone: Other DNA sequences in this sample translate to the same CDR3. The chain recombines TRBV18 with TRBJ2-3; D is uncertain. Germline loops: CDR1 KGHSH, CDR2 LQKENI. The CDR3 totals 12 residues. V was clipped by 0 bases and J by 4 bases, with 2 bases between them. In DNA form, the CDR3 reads TGTGCCAGCTCACCACCCCCAGATACGCAGTATTTT. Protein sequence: CASSPPPDTQYF.

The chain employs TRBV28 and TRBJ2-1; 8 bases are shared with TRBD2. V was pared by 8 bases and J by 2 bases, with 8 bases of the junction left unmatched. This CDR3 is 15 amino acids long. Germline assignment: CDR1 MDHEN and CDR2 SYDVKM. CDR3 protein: CASRLALAAYNEQFF. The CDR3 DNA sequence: TGTGCCAGCCGCTTGGCACTAGCGGCCTACAATGAGCAGTTCTTC.

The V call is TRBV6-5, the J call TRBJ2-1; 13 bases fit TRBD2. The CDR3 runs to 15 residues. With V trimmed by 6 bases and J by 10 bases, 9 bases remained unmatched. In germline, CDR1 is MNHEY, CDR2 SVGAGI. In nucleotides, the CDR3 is TGTGCCAGCAGCCCAGGACTAGCGGGAGCCAGGGAGCAGTTCTTC. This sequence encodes CASSPGLAGAREQFF.